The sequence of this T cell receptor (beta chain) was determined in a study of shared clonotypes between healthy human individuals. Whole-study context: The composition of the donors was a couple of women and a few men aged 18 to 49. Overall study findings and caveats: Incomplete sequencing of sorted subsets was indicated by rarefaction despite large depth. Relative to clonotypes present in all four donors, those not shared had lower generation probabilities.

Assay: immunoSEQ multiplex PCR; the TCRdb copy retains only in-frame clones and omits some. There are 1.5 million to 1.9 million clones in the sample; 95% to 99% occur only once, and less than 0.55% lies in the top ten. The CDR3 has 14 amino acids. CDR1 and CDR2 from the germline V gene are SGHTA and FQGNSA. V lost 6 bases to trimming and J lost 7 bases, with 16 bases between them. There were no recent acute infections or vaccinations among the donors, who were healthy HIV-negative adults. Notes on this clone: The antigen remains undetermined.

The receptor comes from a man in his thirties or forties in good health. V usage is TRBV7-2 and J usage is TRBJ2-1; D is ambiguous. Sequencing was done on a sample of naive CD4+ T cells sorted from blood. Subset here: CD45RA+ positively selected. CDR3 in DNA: TGTGCCAGCAGATCCGGGTCTCTCGGGAATGAGCAGTTCTTC. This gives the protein CASRSGSLGNEQFF.